What follows are 16 T cell receptor beta chains derived from one specimen sequenced in a study of blood T cell repertoires in COVID-19 (dated by TCRdb to the early 2020s). Library method: the immunoSEQ multiplex PCR assay. Not all clones reach the TCRdb copy of this immuneACCESS table, which keeps in-frame sequences only. Checked studies attribute under half of the gap to unresolved V genes and leave the rest unexplained. The sample records about 270,000 clones, 90% of which are singletons. The ten largest account for roughly 4% of the sample. The source material was PBMCs or T cells enriched from blood (not recorded which). These TCRs come from a woman aged 25 to 39 with acute COVID-19.

This clone appeared a few times. V usage is TRBV12-3 or TRBV12-4 and J usage is TRBJ2-7; TRBD1 aligns across 8 bases. There are 12 residues in the CDR3. Trimming removed 8 bases from V and 4 bases from J; junction bases left unmatched: 4. CDR3: CASRQGRYEQYF. The CDR3 DNA follows: TGTGCCAGCCGACAGGGGAGGTACGAGCAGTACTTC.

The chain couples TRBV10-1 to TRBJ2-7, with a weak D call TRBD2 (5 bases). Germline loops: CDR1 WNHNN, CDR2 SYGVQD (reference sequence). This CDR3 is built from 12 residues. V lost 4 bases to trimming and J lost 6 bases, with 10 bases between them. The CDR3 coding sequence is TGCGCCAGCAGTGGGAGGTCACCCGAGCAGTACTTC. Protein product: CASSGRSPEQYF.

In its sample, this clone was seen once. This chain links TRBV4-1 with TRBJ2-1; 9 bases line up with TRBD1. Unmatched junction bases numbered 6, after V lost 3 bases and J lost 3 bases. CDR1 MGHRA and CDR2 YSYEKL come from the germline V gene. This CDR3 is built from 16 residues. This CDR3 reads CASSHPGQGHYNEQFF. As DNA, the CDR3 is TGCGCCAGCAGCCATCCGGGACAGGGACACTACAATGAGCAGTTCTTC.

The sample holds one count of this clone. The chain employs TRBV14 and TRBJ1-4; 8 bases agree with TRBD1. CDR1 SGHDN and CDR2 FVKESK come from the germline V gene. V was clipped by 0 bases and J by 6 bases; unmatched bases: 12. The CDR3 has 18 residues. The CDR3 reads CASSQEVRRNRGDEKLFF. The CDR3 nucleotides are TGTGCCAGCAGCCAAGAAGTACGGAGGAACAGGGGGGATGAAAAACTGTTTTTT. The whole variable domain, remainder taken from reference TRBV14 and TRBJ1-4, is EAGVTQFPSHSVIEKGQTVTLRCDPISGHDNLYWYRRVMGKEIKFLLHFVKESKQDESGMPNNRFLAERTGGTYSTLKVQPAELEDSGVYFCASSQEVRRNRGDEKLFFGSGTQLSVL.

V usage is TRBV4-1 and J usage is TRBJ1-3; maybe TRBD1 (5 bases). CDR3 length: 17 residues. Trimming stripped 1 base from V and 1 base from J, with 14 bases between. The V gene's germline CDR1 is MGHRA and CDR2 YSYEKL. CDR3: CASSQGNFRESGNTIYF. The CDR3 coding sequence is TGCGCCAGCAGCCAAGGAAACTTCAGGGAATCTGGAAACACCATATATTTT.

The chain links TRBV6-5 to TRBJ2-3; D is ambiguous. The CDR3 is 13 residues long. With 8 bases removed from V and 0 bases from J, the gap between germline ends came to 9 bases. CDR1 and CDR2 from the germline V gene are MNHEY and SVGAGI. CDR3 sequence reads: CASLNPSTDTQYF. CDR3 in DNA: TGTGCCAGCTTAAATCCTAGCACAGATACGCAGTATTTT.

This chain uses TRBV5-6 with TRBJ2-6; tentatively, D is TRBD2 (5 bases). Germline CDR1 is SGHDT and CDR2 is YYEEEE. The CDR3 extends over 17 amino acids. V was cut by 5 bases and J by 2 bases, with 17 bases left in between. The CDR3 bases are TGTGCCAGCAGTTTAAGAGGGTTTATCGCTGGGGCCAACGTCCTGACTTTC. Amino acid sequence: CASSLRGFIAGANVLTF.

This rearrangement joins TRBV7-9 to TRBJ1-2; 9 nucleotides line up with TRBD1. V dropped 3 bases and J dropped 4; count of bases not matched to a gene: 3. CDR1 and CDR2 from the germline V gene are SEHNR and FQNEAQ (reference sequence). This CDR3 region has 14 residues. Here the CDR3 DNA reads TGTGCCAGCAGCTTTGGACAGGGGAGCTATGGCTACACCTTC. It translates to CASSFGQGSYGYTF.

The chain combines TRBV6-5 with TRBJ1-2, with a possible D match to TRBD1 (6 bases). Germline V CDR1 and CDR2: MNHEY, SVGAGI. CDR3 length: 14 amino acids. V lost 6 bases to trimming and J lost 4 bases, with 15 bases between them. CDR3 protein: CASSPGGGGYGYTF. The CDR3 coding sequence is TGTGCCAGCAGCCCGGGGGGCGGAGGCTATGGCTACACCTTC.

V gene TRBV11-3 combines with J gene TRBJ2-2; D perhaps matches TRBD2 (7 bases). V lost 6 bases and J lost 6, with 20 bases in between. The CDR3 consists of 16 residues. Germline CDR1 SGHNT, CDR2 YENEEA. The CDR3 protein is CASRGGGRQSSGELFF. CDR3 sequence (DNA): TGTGCCAGCAGGGGAGGGGGGCGACAATCGTCCGGGGAGCTGTTTTTT.

This sequence joins TRBV19 and TRBJ2-1; 7 bases align to TRBD2. The trim removed 7 bases at V and 0 bases at J, leaving 12 bases unmatched. Per the germline V gene, CDR1 is LNHDA and CDR2 is SQIVND (reference sequence). The CDR3 covers 17 residues. CDR3 DNA sequence: TGTGCCAGTACAAACGATGGGGGAGGGAGCTCCTACAATGAGCAGTTCTTC. Amino acids: CASTNDGGGSSYNEQFF.

This chain joins TRBV28 and TRBJ1-1, with TRBD1 as a possible D gene (5 bases). This CDR3 contains 14 residues. Per the germline V gene, CDR1 is MDHEN and CDR2 is SYDVKM. Trimming shortened V by 6 bases and J by 2 bases, and 13 bases separated the two germline ends. As DNA, the CDR3 is TGTGCCAGCAGCTCTGGGGCAGGTAACACTGAAGCTTTCTTT. This encodes CASSSGAGNTEAFF.

The rearrangement links TRBV30 to TRBJ1-6, with 7 bases aligning to TRBD1. The CDR3 covers 14 residues. Trimming took 4 bases from V and 9 from J; bases not matched to a gene: 9. Germline V CDR1 and CDR2: GTSNPN, SVGIG (reference sequence). CDR3 nucleotides: TGTGCCTGGAAACAGGGGCCCCTTAGTTCACCCCTCCACTTT. Amino acid sequence: CAWKQGPLSSPLHF.

The chain uses TRBV24-1 and TRBJ2-1; 12 bases align to TRBD2. The CDR3 has 17 residues. Unmatched junction bases numbered 2, after V lost 3 bases and J lost 0 bases. Germline V gene sequence: CDR1 KGHDR, CDR2 SFDVKD. The CDR3 DNA reads TGTGCCACCAGTGATCGGACTAGCGGGACCTCCTACAATGAGCAGTTCTTC. It yields the protein CATSDRTSGTSYNEQFF.

The CDR3 is CASSYLAGGPGEQFF. The DNA for the CDR3 is TGTGCCAGCAGTTACCTAGCGGGAGGGCCTGGGGAGCAGTTCTTC. The J gene is TRBJ2-1, the V gene TRBV28; 12 bases line up with TRBD2. The V segment lost 4 bases and the J segment 10 bases; nucleotides outside the gene matches: 8. CDR1 and CDR2 (germline): MDHEN, SYDVKM. The CDR3 totals 15 residues.

This chain joins TRBV7-8 and TRBJ2-1; no firm D call. This CDR3 is 16 amino acids long. The ends were cut back, 1 base at V and 0 bases at J, with 10 bases in the middle. The germline CDR1 and CDR2 sequences are SGHVS and FQNEAQ. CDR3 DNA sequence: TGTGCCAGCAGCTTAGTGCGTGTGAGCTCCTACAATGAGCAGTTCTTC. Residues: CASSLVRVSSYNEQFF.